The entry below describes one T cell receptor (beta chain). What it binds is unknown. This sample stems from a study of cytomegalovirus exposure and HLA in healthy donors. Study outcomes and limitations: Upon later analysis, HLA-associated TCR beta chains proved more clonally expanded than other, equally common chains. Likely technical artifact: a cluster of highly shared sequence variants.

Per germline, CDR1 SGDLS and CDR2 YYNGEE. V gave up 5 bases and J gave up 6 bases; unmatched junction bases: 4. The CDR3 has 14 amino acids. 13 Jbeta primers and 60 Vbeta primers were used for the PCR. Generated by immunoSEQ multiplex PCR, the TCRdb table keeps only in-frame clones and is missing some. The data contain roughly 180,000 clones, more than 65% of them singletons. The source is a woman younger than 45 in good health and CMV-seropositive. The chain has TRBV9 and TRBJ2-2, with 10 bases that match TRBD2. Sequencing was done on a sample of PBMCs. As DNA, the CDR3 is TGTGCCAGCAGGCCTAGCGGGGGTTCCGGGGAGCTGTTTTTT. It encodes CASRPSGGSGELFF.